This T cell receptor beta chain originates from a study of shared clonotypes between healthy human individuals. Between the trimmed V and J ends, which lost 2 bases and 0 bases, there was a span of 10 bases. Germline lookup yields CDR1 LGHNA and CDR2 YNFKEQ. The CDR3 is 16 amino acids. Method: immunoSEQ multiplex PCR; TCRdb's copy keeps in-frame clones and lacks some. This table has some 2.3 million clones, about 92% appearing once. V is TRBV4-2 and J is TRBJ2-2; D is possibly TRBD1 (6 bases). This TCR came from a man aged 18 to 35 in good health. Some clones in this sample may be carry-over from other donors' samples. The specimen was naive CD4+ T cells from PBMCs. Described subset: CD45RA+ positively selected. CDR3: CASSQIGTTNTGELFF. DNA of the CDR3: TGTGCCAGCAGCCAAATCGGGACAACGAACACCGGGGAGCTGTTTTTT.